The 30 T cell receptor beta chains in this list originate from one sample, sequenced in a study of T-cell reconstitution after alpha-beta-depleted transplantation in children. Unique molecular identifiers were incorporated into the prepared TCRbeta library. Each CDR3 protein is one row after TCRdb ran MiXCR on the PCR reads. The data show 670,000 or so distinct CDR3 sequences, under 15% seen once. The source was PBMCs, collected before TCRalphabeta/CD19-depleted stem cell transplant. These receptors were collected from a girl aged 2 to 10 with congenital amegakaryocytic thrombocytopenia, due to receive a stem cell transplant.

V usage is TRBV20-1 and J usage is TRBJ2-3, with D tentatively TRBD1 (6 bases). The germline V gene has CDR1 DFQATT and CDR2 SNEGSKA (reference sequence). This CDR3 spans 15 amino acids. V shed 4 bases and J shed 7 bases, with 21 bases lying between them. In DNA form, the CDR3 reads TGCAGTGCTAATTTCAGGCTCCTGGGGGCAAATACGCAGTATTTT. This gives the protein CSANFRLLGANTQYF.

This chain joins TRBV7-6 and TRBJ2-1, with TRBD2 identical over 7 bases. Unmatched junction bases numbered 19, after V lost 5 bases and J lost 0 bases. CDR1 and CDR2 (germline): SGHVS, FNYEAQ. The CDR3 covers 20 residues. The CDR3 region is CASSQKVFGLGLNSYNEQFF. DNA of the CDR3: TGTGCCAGCAGCCAAAAGGTGTTCGGACTAGGTTTAAACTCCTACAATGAGCAGTTCTTC.

The chain combines TRBV3-1 with TRBJ2-5; D is possibly TRBD2 (5 bases). V was pared by 0 bases and J by 5 bases, with 13 bases between. Germline loops: CDR1 LGHDT, CDR2 YNNKEL (reference sequence). This CDR3 comprises 15 residues. The CDR3 sequence is CASSQEVARAETQYF. As DNA, the CDR3 is TGTGCCAGCAGCCAAGAGGTAGCGAGAGCGGAGACCCAGTACTTC.

This rearrangement joins TRBV29-1 to TRBJ2-5; 8 positions match TRBD1. In germline, CDR1 is SQVTM, CDR2 ANQGSEA. The CDR3 is 13 amino acids. The J segment lost 5 bases and the V segment lost 3 bases, leaving 5 bases of the junction unmatched. The CDR3 loop is CSVDHRGDETQYF. CDR3 nucleotides: TGCAGCGTTGACCACAGGGGGGACGAGACCCAGTACTTC. Full variable domain (remainder filled in from reference TRBV29-1 and TRBJ2-5): SAVISQKPSRDICQRGTSLTIQCQVDSQVTMMFWYRQQPGQSLTLIATANQGSEATYESGFVIDKFPISRPNLTFSTLTVSNMSPEDSSIYLCSVDHRGDETQYFGPGTRLLVL.

This clonotype has more than one count but fewer than ten. The rearrangement joins TRBV5-6 to TRBJ2-4, with 11 bases matching TRBD2. Germline V gene sequence: CDR1 SGHDT, CDR2 YYEEEE. V shed 6 bases and J 0 bases; nucleotides not matched to a gene: 17. This CDR3 has 20 residues. CDR3 sequence (DNA): TGTGCCAGCAACCTTGCTCCGGGACTAGCGGTGTTAATAGCCAAAAACATTCAGTACTTC. Translation: CASNLAPGLAVLIAKNIQYF.

This clonotype has more than one count but fewer than ten. V and J are TRBV12-3 or TRBV12-4 and TRBJ1-3; D unclear. The length of the CDR3 is 17 residues. Trimming shortened V by 2 bases and J by 0 bases, and 14 bases separated the two germline ends. The CDR3 loop reads CASSLKGGHYSGNTIYF. The DNA of the CDR3 is TGTGCCAGCAGTTTAAAGGGAGGGCACTACTCTGGAAACACCATATATTTT.

V and J are TRBV29-1 and TRBJ1-2; D remains unclear. The V end was cut by 3 bases, the J end by 2 bases, with 25 bases between. Germline V lookup: CDR1 SQVTM, CDR2 ANQGSEA. The CDR3 runs 18 residues. CDR3 coding DNA: TGCAGCGTTGATGGTATAAGTTCAACTGGACCGTCGAACTATGGCTACACCTTC. It translates to CSVDGISSTGPSNYGYTF.

The V gene is TRBV29-1, the J gene TRBJ2-7; weak D call: TRBD1 (7 bases). There are 13 residues in the CDR3. Germline CDR1 and CDR2: SQVTM and ANQGSEA. V lost 5 bases, J lost 3 bases, and 14 bases lay in between. The CDR3 reads CSVQEGASYEQYF. The CDR3 DNA sequence: TGCAGCGTTCAGGAGGGGGCGAGCTACGAGCAGTACTTC.

The V call is TRBV20-1, the J call TRBJ2-1, with 14 bases matching TRBD2. The V segment lost 6 bases and the J segment 0 bases; nucleotides outside the gene matches: 13. There are 19 residues in the CDR3. CDR1 is DFQATT, CDR2 SNEGSKA, per germline (reference sequence). The CDR3 bases are TGCAGTGCCCCCCCCGGACTAGCGGGAGGACCGAGCTCCTACAATGAGCAGTTCTTC. It yields the protein CSAPPGLAGGPSSYNEQFF.

The gene calls are TRBV7-9 and TRBJ1-1; D might be TRBD1 (6 bases). The CDR3 contains 16 residues. Per germline, CDR1 SEHNR and CDR2 FQNEAQ (reference sequence). The ends were cut back, 5 bases at V and 1 base at J, with 17 bases in the middle. DNA for the CDR3: TGTGCCAGCAGCCCCACGGGGGACAAGGGGAACACTGAAGCTTTCTTT. This gives the protein CASSPTGDKGNTEAFF.

The chain employs TRBV20-1 and TRBJ2-5, with D perhaps TRBD2 (5 bases). Germline CDR1 reads DFQATT; CDR2 reads SNEGSKA (reference sequence). This CDR3 region has 14 residues. Trimming left V 1 base short and J 2 bases short, with 11 bases between. The CDR3 here is CSARVAGQQETQYF. As DNA, the CDR3 is TGCAGTGCTAGAGTGGCGGGTCAGCAAGAGACCCAGTACTTC.

Comment on this clonotype: With a much larger clone just one base away, this may be a read error. The chain joins TRBV20-1 to TRBJ2-1, with 7 nucleotides matching TRBD1. The CDR3 sequence is 15 residues long. The germline V gene encodes CDR1 DFQATT and CDR2 SNEGSKA (reference sequence). Trimming removed 2 bases from V and 7 bases from J; junction bases left unmatched: 11. The DNA of the CDR3 is TGCAGTGCTAGAACCGGGACAGCGAGACTGAATGAGCAGTTCTTC. Translation: CSARTGTARLNEQFF.

Many counts were recorded for this clonotype. This rearrangement joins TRBV12-3 or TRBV12-4 to TRBJ1-4, with D hard to call. This CDR3 spans 14 amino acids. V lost 1 base and J lost 8, with 11 bases in between. The CDR3 sequence: CASSLGQPSEKLFF. In nucleotides, the CDR3 is TGTGCCAGCAGTTTAGGGCAGCCCAGCGAAAAACTGTTTTTT.

The chain carries TRBV5-1 and TRBJ2-2, with unresolved D. Between the trimmed V and J ends, which lost 9 bases and 0 bases, there was a span of 12 bases. This CDR3 has 14 amino acids. Germline V gene sequence: CDR1 SGHRS, CDR2 YFSETQ. The DNA for the CDR3 is TGCGCCACCACCCCGGACCCGAACACCGGGGAGCTGTTTTTT. It specifies CATTPDPNTGELFF.

The V call is TRBV29-1, the J call TRBJ2-5; 11 bases are shared with TRBD1. The junction had 4 bases not matched to a gene; V was cut back by 6 bases and J by 4 bases. CDR3 size: 13 residues. CDR1 SQVTM and CDR2 ANQGSEA come from the germline V gene. The CDR3 nucleotides are TGCAGCGTCTCGGGACAGGGGGTAGAGACCCAGTACTTC. It is translated as CSVSGQGVETQYF.

This clonotype was counted only a few times. This chain joins TRBV11-1 and TRBJ2-7, with TRBD1 identical over 7 bases. The CDR3 consists of 19 residues. CDR1 and CDR2 (germline): SGHAT, FQDESV (reference sequence). V trimming: 0 bases; J trimming: 0 bases; junction bases outside the gene matches: 14. DNA of the CDR3: TGTGCCAGCAGCTTAGCCCGGGACAGACAACCAAGGAGCTCCTACGAGCAGTACTTC. Its protein product is CASSLARDRQPRSSYEQYF.

This clonotype was detected a few times. The chain is built from TRBV10-3 and TRBJ2-1; 13 nucleotides align to TRBD2. The CDR3 has 16 residues. Germline CDR1 is ENHRY and CDR2 is SYGVKD. The junction had 2 bases not matched to a gene; V was cut back by 4 bases and J by 2 bases. DNA of the CDR3: TGTGCCATCAGTGCCGGGACTAGCGGGGCCTACAATGAGCAGTTCTTC. It codes for CAISAGTSGAYNEQFF.

The chain combines TRBV7-2 with TRBJ2-7; no definite D call. Deletions cut 1 base from V and 7 bases from J, with 11 bases between. The CDR3 has 13 amino acids. Germline V gene sequence: CDR1 SGHTA, CDR2 FQGNSA. CDR3 DNA: TGTGCCAGCAGCTTAGGAGAACTCCAGGAGCAGTACTTC. It codes for CASSLGELQEQYF.

This clonotype came up many times. V gene TRBV29-1 combines with J gene TRBJ2-7; D ambiguous. The germline V gene has CDR1 SQVTM and CDR2 ANQGSEA. The CDR3 sequence is 12 residues long. Trimming removed 4 bases at V and 4 bases at J, with 11 bases between. The CDR3 sequence: CSVGLGSYEQYF. CDR3 bases: TGCAGCGTTGGCTTAGGGTCATACGAGCAGTACTTC.

CDR3: CATSRDPAFGYYEQYF. CDR3 nucleotide sequence: TGTGCCACCAGCAGAGATCCGGCTTTCGGTTATTACGAGCAGTACTTC. The genes are TRBV15 and TRBJ2-7, with D uncertain. CDR3 length equals 16 residues. Trimming took off 0 bases at V and 4 bases at J, with 16 bases between the two ends. The germline V gene encodes CDR1 LNHNV and CDR2 YYDKDF (reference sequence).

This clonotype was counted ten times or more. The chain is built from TRBV28 and TRBJ2-7; TRBD1 aligns across 8 bases. Germline-derived CDR1 and CDR2 are MDHEN and SYDVKM. The CDR3 is 14 residues long. V shed 6 bases and J 3 bases; nucleotides not matched to a gene: 7. The chain's CDR3 is CASSQDRVNYEQYF. CDR3 sequence (DNA): TGTGCCAGCAGCCAGGACAGGGTCAACTACGAGCAGTACTTC.

This clonotype was counted at least ten times. The chain uses TRBV10-3 and TRBJ2-6; D perhaps matches TRBD1 (5 bases). The CDR3 is made up of 14 amino acids. Trimming left V 3 bases short and J 12 bases short, with 15 bases between. The germline CDR1 and CDR2 sequences are ENHRY and SYGVKD. For the CDR3, the DNA is TGTGCCATCAGTGATCCTGGGGCTACCACCGTCCTGACTTTC. Translated: CAISDPGATTVLTF.

The V call is TRBV5-1, the J call TRBJ2-3; 7 bases are shared with TRBD1. The germline gives CDR1 SGHRS, CDR2 YFSETQ. This CDR3 is built from 16 residues. J gave up 6 bases and V 0 bases, and 10 bases lay outside the gene matches. CDR3 loop: CASSLGDRARGDTQYF. The CDR3 DNA is TGCGCCAGCAGCTTGGGGGACAGAGCCCGCGGGGATACGCAGTATTTT.

The genes are TRBV20-1 and TRBJ2-2, with D possibly called TRBD1 or TRBD2 (5 bases each). Trimming pared 6 bases from V and 0 bases from J, leaving 20 bases between. The CDR3 is 17 amino acids. The germline gives CDR1 DFQATT, CDR2 SNEGSKA (reference sequence). The CDR3 spells CSARGEAPHSNTGELFF. In nucleotides, the CDR3 is TGCAGTGCCCGGGGCGAAGCGCCACACTCGAACACCGGGGAGCTGTTTTTT.

This clonotype was counted ten times or more. This sequence joins TRBV12-3 or TRBV12-4 and TRBJ1-5, with unresolved D. V dropped 2 bases and J dropped 6 bases, with 11 bases sitting between them. CDR3 length equals 14 residues. The CDR3 DNA reads TGTGCCAGCAGTTTATCGTCGGAGGCTCAGCCCCAGCATTTT. Its protein is CASSLSSEAQPQHF.

Comments on this clonotype: This may be a read error: a much more frequent sequence differs by one nucleotide. The chain employs TRBV5-1 and TRBJ2-1; no reliable D call. Trimming left V 1 base short and J 0 bases short, with 14 bases between. The V gene's germline CDR1 is SGHRS and CDR2 YFSETQ. CDR3 length: 17 amino acids. CDR3 loop: CASSLNRGPYSYNEQFF. The DNA for the CDR3 is TGCGCCAGCAGCTTGAATCGAGGCCCATACTCCTACAATGAGCAGTTCTTC. The variable domain in full, with the rest retrieved from reference TRBV5-1 and TRBJ2-1, is KAGVTQTPRYLIKTRGQQVTLSCSPISGHRSVSWYQQTPGQGLQFLFEYFSETQRNKGNFPGRFSGRQFSNSRSEMNVSTLELGDSALYLCASSLNRGPYSYNEQFFGPGTRLTVL.

There are a few counts of this clonotype. This rearrangement joins TRBV20-1 to TRBJ2-7; D may be TRBD2 (5 bases). Looked up from germline, CDR1 is DFQATT and CDR2 is SNEGSKA (reference sequence). The CDR3 covers 14 residues. The V gene lost 3 bases and the J gene lost 6 bases, with 18 bases spanning the gap. The CDR3 here is CSARIGGFPGEQYF. The CDR3 DNA sequence: TGCAGTGCTAGGATCGGCGGGTTCCCTGGCGAGCAGTACTTC.

This clonotype appeared many times. The genes are TRBV28 and TRBJ2-7; D is ambiguous. V gave up 3 bases and J gave up 0 bases, with 9 bases separating them. The CDR3 consists of 14 residues. CDR1 is MDHEN, CDR2 SYDVKM, per germline. The CDR3 region is CASSFDIASYEQYF. CDR3 nucleotide sequence: TGTGCCAGCAGTTTTGATATTGCCTCCTACGAGCAGTACTTC.

Points on this clonotype: Given a much more abundant clone one base away, this may be a read error. No conserved phenylalanine or tryptophan ends this CDR3, so it is likely a read error. The gene calls are TRBV29-1 and TRBJ2-3, with 9 bases identical to TRBD1. V was pared by 8 bases and J by 4 bases, with 7 bases of the junction left unmatched. CDR1 is SQVTM, CDR2 ANQGSEA, per germline. The CDR3 extends over 13 amino acids. The CDR3 reads CSLWTGVSDTQYI. CDR3 DNA sequence: TGCAGCCTCTGGACAGGGGTCTCAGATACGCAGTATATT.

This clonotype occurred many times. The rearrangement joins TRBV5-1 to TRBJ1-4; D not resolved. V lost 1 base to trimming and J lost 4 bases, with 8 bases between them. This CDR3 spans 14 amino acids. Germline V gene data show CDR1 as SGHRS and CDR2 as YFSETQ. CDR3 sequence (DNA): TGCGCCAGCAGCTTGCGCGGAAATAATGAAAAACTGTTTTTT. This translates into CASSLRGNNEKLFF.